This TCR beta chain was identified in a study of chemoradiotherapy in HPV16-positive cancers. About the research overall: Functional T-cell assays on a couple of HPV16-positive patients' cells defined candidate HPV-specific clones and common TCR motifs.

This clone is deemed large. The antigen remains unidentified. CDR3 length: 14 amino acids. V shed 2 bases and J shed 8 bases, with 13 bases lying between them. Germline-derived CDR1 and CDR2 are SGHVS and FQNEAQ. General observations from the study: For HPV16-positive patients, expanding HPV-responsive T cells associated with longer recurrence-free survival.

Clones were read by immunoSEQ multiplex PCR, and TCRdb kept only the in-frame ones, dropping some. The table includes about 14,000 clones, roughly 79% detected once. Samples were taken several times over chemoradiotherapy. The rearrangement joins TRBV7-8 to TRBJ2-1; D may be TRBD1 (5 bases). The TCR was taken from a human donor with HPV-associated anogenital cancer. Sampling was conducted from a patient who underwent chemoradiotherapy. The CDR3 DNA reads as TGTGCCAGCAGCTTATTCGGCAGGGTGGATGAGCAGTTCTTC. Protein sequence: CASSLFGRVDEQFF.